The 21 T cell receptor beta chains below were found in one sample sequenced in a study of blood T cell repertoires in COVID-19. Libraries were prepared by immunoSEQ multiplex PCR; TCRdb keeps only in-frame clonotypes and omits some of them. The table shows approximately 170,000 clones, with about four fifths occurring only once. What was sequenced was peripheral blood. All receptors derive from a man in his sixties with active or convalescent COVID-19.

V is TRBV15 and J is TRBJ2-4, with TRBD2 matching over 10 bases. The J segment lost 2 bases and the V segment lost 0 bases, leaving 7 bases of the junction unmatched. The germline V gene encodes CDR1 LNHNV and CDR2 YYDKDF (reference sequence). This CDR3 has 18 amino acids. The CDR3 nucleotides read TGTGCCACCAGCAGAGATCGCACTAGCGGGGCGTCCAAAAACATTCAGTACTTC. Residues: CATSRDRTSGASKNIQYF.

The chain joins TRBV2 to TRBJ2-5, with TRBD2 matching over 13 bases. V dropped 6 bases and J dropped 5; count of bases not matched to a gene: 9. The CDR3 runs to 16 residues. Per the germline V gene, CDR1 is SNHLY and CDR2 is FYNNEI. Written as DNA, the CDR3 is TGTGCCAGCAGAGCTCAACTAGCGGGGGGGCCGGAGACCCAGTACTTC. Protein: CASRAQLAGGPETQYF. Looking up the rest from reference TRBV2 and TRBJ2-5 gives the full variable domain: EPEVTQTPSHQVTQMGQEVILRCVPISNHLYFYWYRQILGQKVEFLVSFYNNEISEKSEIFDDQFSVERPDGSNFTLKIRSTKLEDSAMYFCASRAQLAGGPETQYFGPGTRLLVL.

This clone was observed a single time. The rearrangement joins TRBV5-5 to TRBJ2-6, with 8 nucleotides matching TRBD2. The V gene's germline CDR1 is SGHKS and CDR2 YYEKEE (reference sequence). Unmatched junction bases numbered 4, after V lost 0 bases and J lost 2 bases. This CDR3 spans 17 amino acids. The CDR3, as DNA: TGTGCCAGCAGCTTGGCTCCGGGAGGGACTGGGGCCAACGTCCTGACTTTC. Translating gives CASSLAPGGTGANVLTF. Full variable domain (outside the CDR3, taken from reference TRBV5-5 and TRBJ2-6): DAGVTQSPTHLIKTRGQQVTLRCSPISGHKSVSWYQQVLGQGPQFIFQYYEKEERGRGNFPDRFSARQFPNYSSELNVNALLLGDSALYLCASSLAPGGTGANVLTFGAGSRLTVL.

A single count supports this clone. The genes are TRBV19 and TRBJ2-1; 10 nucleotides line up with TRBD1. CDR1 and CDR2 from the germline V gene are LNHDA and SQIVND (reference sequence). V lost 3 bases and J lost 3; bases outside the gene matches: 2. The CDR3 consists of 15 residues. CDR3 DNA: TGTGCCAGTAGTATCGGGACAGGGGACTACAATGAGCAGTTCTTC. Translation: CASSIGTGDYNEQFF.

The chain links TRBV7-2 to TRBJ2-1; TRBD2 is a possible D gene (6 bases). Deletions cut 8 bases from V and 9 bases from J, with 17 bases between. Germline assignment: CDR1 SGHTA and CDR2 FQGNSA. The CDR3 runs to 13 residues. CDR3 residues: CASGTEGRGEQFF. CDR3 nucleotides: TGTGCCAGCGGGACGGAGGGTCGGGGTGAGCAGTTCTTC.

V gene TRBV29-1 combines with J gene TRBJ2-7, with 10 bases fitting TRBD2. The trim removed 4 bases at V and 10 bases at J, leaving 7 bases unmatched. Germline V lookup: CDR1 SQVTM, CDR2 ANQGSEA. The CDR3 spans 12 residues. CDR3 sequence: CSVGASGSLQYF. The CDR3 DNA follows: TGCAGCGTTGGAGCTAGCGGGAGTCTTCAGTACTTC.

The genes are TRBV11-2 and TRBJ2-1; D is unclear. Trimming cost V 0 bases and J 10 bases, with 16 bases left between them. The CDR3 extends over 15 amino acids. Germline CDR1 SGHAT, CDR2 FQNNGV. The CDR3 DNA reads as TGTGCCAGCAGCTTAGAACCCACATTCCCCTTGGAGCAGTTCTTC. This codes for CASSLEPTFPLEQFF.

This clone was detected only once. The chain recombines TRBV4-2 with TRBJ1-2; D is unresolved. The CDR3 extends over 15 amino acids. Trimming took off 0 bases at V and 4 bases at J, with 12 bases between the two ends. Germline-derived CDR1 and CDR2 are LGHNA and YNFKEQ. CDR3 sequence reads: CASSQDHFTVYGYTF. The CDR3 DNA reads as TGTGCCAGCAGCCAAGATCATTTTACGGTCTATGGCTACACCTTC.

The chain has TRBV24-1 and TRBJ1-5; TRBD1 matches at 12 bases. CDR1 KGHDR and CDR2 SFDVKD come from the germline V gene. The CDR3 is made up of 15 amino acids. V shed 3 bases and J 5 bases; nucleotides not matched to a gene: 1. CDR3 sequence reads: CATSDGTGGYQPQHF. The CDR3 coding sequence is TGTGCCACCAGTGATGGGACAGGGGGCTATCAGCCCCAGCATTTT.

The chain has TRBV29-1 and TRBJ2-1; TRBD2 agrees at 7 bases. The ends lost 6 bases at V and 6 bases at J; junction bases unmatched: 5. CDR1 and CDR2 from the germline V gene are SQVTM and ANQGSEA. CDR3 length: 12 amino acids. CDR3 DNA sequence: TGCAGCGTCCAGACGGGGGGCAATGAGCAGTTCTTC. This sequence encodes CSVQTGGNEQFF.

The V call is TRBV12-3 or TRBV12-4, the J call TRBJ1-1; D not certain. Trimming cost V 7 bases and J 1 base, with 10 bases left between them. The CDR3 extends over 13 amino acids. CDR3: CASNLGGNTEAFF. The CDR3, as DNA: TGTGCCAGCAATCTCGGAGGGAACACTGAAGCTTTCTTT.

The rearrangement uses TRBV24-1 and TRBJ2-1, with 7 bases matching TRBD2. The CDR3 is 14 amino acids. Germline CDR1 KGHDR, CDR2 SFDVKD. The V segment lost 6 bases and the J segment 2 bases; nucleotides outside the gene matches: 3. The CDR3 loop reads CATSNSGAYNEQFF. The CDR3 DNA is TGTGCCACCAGTAACAGCGGGGCCTACAATGAGCAGTTCTTC.

This chain connects TRBV7-9 to TRBJ2-1, with 9 bases aligning to TRBD1. This CDR3 has 15 residues. Looked up from germline, CDR1 is SEHNR and CDR2 is FQNEAQ (reference sequence). J lost 2 bases, V lost 5 bases, and 4 bases had no gene match. CDR3 sequence: CASSQTGGAYNEQFF. The CDR3 coding sequence is TGTGCCAGCAGCCAGACAGGGGGAGCCTACAATGAGCAGTTCTTC.

This clone has a handful of counts. This sequence joins TRBV24-1 and TRBJ2-5; D is possibly TRBD2 (6 bases). The CDR3 is 15 amino acids. Germline CDR1 reads KGHDR; CDR2 reads SFDVKD. With 0 bases removed from V and 1 base from J, the gap between germline ends came to 8 bases. The CDR3 DNA follows: TGTGCCACCAGTGATTTGAGGGACTCCCAAGAGACCCAGTACTTC. Amino acids: CATSDLRDSQETQYF.

The chain employs TRBV6-5 and TRBJ1-3, with D tentatively TRBD1 (5 bases). The CDR3 runs to 14 residues. V lost 3 bases to trimming and J lost 4 bases, with 10 bases between them. CDR1 and CDR2 (germline): MNHEY, SVGAGI. The CDR3 coding sequence is TGTGCCAGCAGTTATCAGGGTGGAGGAAACACCATATATTTT. It codes for CASSYQGGGNTIYF.

This clone was detected once. The chain joins TRBV9 to TRBJ2-4; D is unclear. Germline-derived CDR1 and CDR2 are SGDLS and YYNGEE. The length of the CDR3 is 18 residues. Trimming cost V 0 bases and J 7 bases, with 23 bases left between them. As DNA, the CDR3 is TGTGCCAGCAGCGTAGGTGCAGGTGCCAGTCCGTCCGAGAACATTCAGTACTTC. The encoded protein is CASSVGAGASPSENIQYF.

This CDR3 is CSAGDRNEAFF. CDR3 nucleotides: TGCAGCGCCGGGGACAGGAATGAAGCTTTCTTT. The V and J genes are TRBV29-1 and TRBJ1-1; 8 nucleotides line up with TRBD1. Trimming at V came to 7 bases and at J to 7 bases, leaving 5 bases not matched to a gene. This CDR3 region has 11 residues. The germline V gene encodes CDR1 SQVTM and CDR2 ANQGSEA.

The rearrangement links TRBV5-5 to TRBJ2-7; D is perhaps TRBD2 (6 bases). Germline CDR1 and CDR2: SGHKS and YYEKEE (reference sequence). The CDR3 spans 13 residues. V was clipped by 2 bases and J by 3 bases, with 9 bases between them. CDR3 sequence (DNA): TGTGCCAGCAGCTTTCAGGGAGGCTACGAGCAGTACTTC. Residues: CASSFQGGYEQYF.

The rearrangement joins TRBV9 to TRBJ2-7, with a weak D call TRBD2 (6 bases). Germline values: CDR1 SGDLS, CDR2 YYNGEE. This CDR3 contains 15 residues. Trimming shortened V by 0 bases and J by 1 base, and 11 bases separated the two germline ends. Written as DNA, the CDR3 is TGTGCCAGCAGCGTAGGGGGCCGGGGGTCCTACGAGCAGTACTTC. Translated, it gives CASSVGGRGSYEQYF. Full variable domain (outside the CDR3, taken from reference TRBV9 and TRBJ2-7): DSGVTQTPKHLITATGQRVTLRCSPRSGDLSVYWYQQSLDQGLQFLIQYYNGEERAKGNILERFSAQQFPDLHSELNLSSLELGDSALYFCASSVGGRGSYEQYFGPGTRLTVT.

This chain links TRBV29-1 with TRBJ2-7; TRBD1 aligns across 8 bases. The CDR3 sequence is 14 residues long. Looked up from germline, CDR1 is SQVTM and CDR2 is ANQGSEA. V dropped 7 bases and J dropped 0; count of bases not matched to a gene: 8. Here the CDR3 DNA reads TGCAGCGCTATCAGACAGGGGAGCTCCTACGAGCAGTACTTC. It yields the protein CSAIRQGSSYEQYF.

The chain links TRBV4-2 to TRBJ2-7, with D possibly TRBD1 on 6 matching bases. This CDR3 contains 15 residues. Germline V lookup: CDR1 LGHNA, CDR2 YNFKEQ. V was pared by 0 bases and J by 2 bases, with 11 bases between. For the CDR3, the DNA is TGTGCCAGCAGCCAAGATAGGGGGTCCCCCTACGAGCAGTACTTC. It specifies CASSQDRGSPYEQYF.